This entry lists 3 T cell receptor beta chains sequenced from one sample in a study of blood T cell repertoires in COVID-19. Assay: immunoSEQ multiplex PCR; the TCRdb copy retains only in-frame clones and omits some. The table shows 270,000 or so clones, with 90% occurring only once. Sequences were obtained from peripheral blood. These receptor sequences come from a woman aged 60-75 years with COVID-19, enrolled during active disease.

The rearrangement links TRBV20-1 to TRBJ2-7; a weak D match, TRBD2 (7 bases). Trimming left V 3 bases short and J 3 bases short, with 15 bases between. The CDR3 loop spans 14 amino acids. Germline V gene lookup returns CDR1 DFQATT and CDR2 SNEGSKA (reference sequence). Here the CDR3 reads CSASPGGGGYEQYF. CDR3 coding DNA: TGCAGTGCTAGTCCGGGGGGAGGGGGCTACGAGCAGTACTTC.

The chain carries TRBV6-2 or TRBV6-3 and TRBJ2-2, with D hard to call. The CDR3 is made up of 12 amino acids. The germline V gene encodes CDR1 MNHEY and CDR2 SVGEGT. Trimming shortened V by 0 bases and J by 9 bases, and 5 bases separated the two germline ends. CDR3 in DNA: TGTGCCAGCAGTTACTCCGCGTGGGAGCTGTTTTTT. It encodes CASSYSAWELFF.

This rearrangement joins TRBV19 to TRBJ1-5; TRBD1 is a possible D gene (6 bases). The CDR3 spans 15 residues. Germline values: CDR1 LNHDA, CDR2 SQIVND (reference sequence). The V and J ends lost 1 base and 1 base respectively, with 8 bases between them. DNA for the CDR3: TGTGCCAGTAGTATAGGGCAGGGGAGCAATCAGCCCCAGCATTTT. It specifies CASSIGQGSNQPQHF.